Listed below are T cell receptor beta chains from one sample, sequenced in a study of CDR3 diversity in severe acne. TCRdb used MiXCR to reprocess the PCR reads, holding one entry per CDR3 protein. This repertoire shows around 85,000 distinct CDR3 sequences, less than 65% found once; its top ten account for roughly 10%. The material sequenced was blood. Every receptor here comes from a male donor with severe acne vulgaris. Both conserved end residues are part of each CDR3. A D gene is named only where the DNA matches it firmly. Size is omitted from some rows. Given values are once, few, many or a class for expanded clones.

>TRBJ2-2|.|TRBV5-1|.
CASSLEGELFF
TGCGCCAGCAGCTTGGAAGGGGAGCTGTTTTTT
>TRBJ2-2|.|TRBV29-1|.
CSVPSQTPTGELFF
TGCAGCGTCCCTAGCCAGACACCCACCGGGGAGCTGTTTTTT
>TRBJ1-2|.|TRBV29-1|many
CSVGLGITYGYTF
TGCAGCGTTGGATTAGGTATTACCTATGGCTACACCTTC
>TRBJ2-7|.|TRBV20-1|.
CSVPDGENYGYEQYF
TGCAGTGTACCGGACGGCGAAAACTATGGCTACGAGCAGTACTTC
>TRBJ2-3|.|TRBV5-1|.
CASSAPTTDTQYF
TGCGCCAGCAGCGCCCCGACCACAGATACGCAGTATTTT
>TRBJ2-5|.|TRBV24-1|.
CATSDGLETQYF
TGTGCCACCAGTGATGGGCTAGAGACCCAGTACTTC
>TRBJ2-6|TRBD1|TRBV5-1|.
CASSFVGRGLGANVLTF
TGTGCCAGCAGCTTCGTCGGCAGGGGGCTTGGGGCCAACGTCCTGACTTTC
>TRBJ1-1|.|TRBV25-1|.
CASSPRTVNTEAFF
TGTGCCAGCAGCCCCCGGACAGTGAACACTGAAGCTTTCTTT
>TRBJ2-3|.|TRBV7-8|many
CASSLGGADTQYF
TGTGCCAGCAGCTTAGGGGGCGCAGATACGCAGTATTTT
>TRBJ2-1|TRBD1|TRBV20-1|.
CSASYFRDRGNNEQFF
TGCAGTGCTAGTTACTTCCGGGACAGGGGGAACAATGAGCAGTTCTTC
>TRBJ2-3|TRBD2|TRBV20-1|many
CSANGLAGYGTQYF
TGCAGTGCTAATGGACTAGCGGGATACGGAACGCAGTATTTT
>TRBJ2-1|TRBD1|TRBV7-3|many
CASSLGQGSGEQFF
TGTGCCAGCAGCCTGGGACAGGGGTCAGGTGAGCAGTTCTTC
>TRBJ2-7|.|TRBV25-1|.
CASSDRTVHEQYF
TGTGCCAGCAGTGACCGGACAGTCCACGAGCAGTACTTC
>TRBJ2-1|TRBD2|TRBV2|.
CASRTTSGSLNSQFF
TGTGCCAGCAGGACGACTAGCGGGAGTCTTAATAGCCAGTTCTTC
>TRBJ2-2|.|TRBV30|many
CAWSAPGDAGELFF
TGTGCCTGGAGCGCCCCGGGCGATGCCGGGGAGCTGTTTTTT
>TRBJ2-1|.|TRBV20-1|medium-sized
CSAHRPRVTGLDEQFF
TGCAGTGCTCACAGACCCCGGGTCACGGGGTTAGATGAGCAGTTCTTC
>TRBJ1-1|TRBD1|TRBV19|many
CASMGQLNTEAFF
TGTGCCAGTATGGGACAGTTGAACACTGAAGCTTTCTTT
>TRBJ2-7|TRBD1|TRBV5-1|many
CASSLGQGAYEQYF
TGCGCCAGCAGCTTGGGACAGGGGGCCTACGAGCAGTACTTC
>TRBJ2-7|.|TRBV29-1|.
CSALTRNSYEQYF
TGCAGCGCCCTAACCCGTAACTCCTACGAGCAGTACTTC
>TRBJ2-5|.|TRBV7-6|.
CASSFHACGAGETQYF
TGTGCCAGCAGCTTCCACGCGTGCGGGGCTGGAGAGACCCAGTACTTC
>TRBJ2-5|.|TRBV12-3/TRBV12-4|medium-sized
CASSFYGIETQYF
TGTGCCAGCAGTTTCTACGGGATAGAGACCCAGTACTTC
>TRBJ2-7|TRBD2|TRBV11-2|many
CASSETSGGASYEQYF
TGTGCCAGCAGCGAGACTAGCGGGGGGGCCTCCTACGAGCAGTACTTC
>TRBJ2-7|TRBD2|TRBV5-8|many
CASRGGLEDEQYF
TGTGCCAGCAGGGGGGGACTAGAGGACGAGCAGTACTTC
>TRBJ1-5|TRBD1|TRBV15|.
CATSRDRQGVNQPQHF
TGTGCCACCAGCAGAGATAGGCAGGGGGTCAATCAGCCCCAGCATTTT
>TRBJ2-5|.|TRBV29-1|few
CSVESTPFTQYF
TGCAGCGTTGAATCTACGCCATTCACCCAGTACTTC
>TRBJ2-2|.|TRBV20-1|.
CSVNRGSDRGAVF
TGCAGTGTTAATAGGGGTAGCGACCGGGGAGCTGTTTTT
>TRBJ2-1|.|TRBV7-8|many
CASSPRGLVDNEQFF
TGTGCCAGCAGCCCACGGGGGCTAGTGGACAATGAGCAGTTCTTC
>TRBJ2-1|TRBD2|TRBV10-3|.
CAINPGLAGYEQFF
TGTGCCATCAACCCGGGACTAGCGGGATATGAGCAGTTCTTC
>TRBJ2-1|.|TRBV7-9|many
CASSPYPASSYNEQFF
TGTGCCAGCAGCCCGTATCCCGCGAGCTCCTACAATGAGCAGTTCTTC
>TRBJ2-7|.|TRBV25-1|.
CASSDLRDHYEQYF
TGTGCCAGCAGTGATCTCAGGGACCACTACGAGCAGTACTTC
>TRBJ2-1|TRBD2|TRBV9|many
CASAGTSGSNEQFF
TGTGCCAGCGCCGGGACTAGCGGGAGCAATGAGCAGTTCTTC
>TRBJ2-1|.|TRBV29-1|.
CSVESLKLHNEQFF
TGCAGCGTTGAGTCCCTCAAACTTCACAATGAGCAGTTCTTC
>TRBJ1-3|.|TRBV20-1|medium-sized
CSAAGERNTIYF
TGCAGTGCGGCCGGGGAAAGGAACACCATATATTTT
>TRBJ2-5|TRBD1|TRBV29-1|.
CSARRDRVLSETQYF
TGCAGCGCTCGCCGGGACAGGGTATTATCGGAGACCCAGTACTTC
>TRBJ2-3|TRBD1|TRBV7-9|many
CASSQGRGSTDTQYF
TGTGCCAGTTCTCAGGGCAGGGGGAGCACAGATACGCAGTATTTT
>TRBJ2-3|.|TRBV7-9|.
CASSFTGGRYNEYF
TGTGCCAGCAGCTTTACCGGGGGCCGATACAATGAGTATTTT
>TRBJ2-7|TRBD2|TRBV3-1|few
CASSHGLAGDEQYF
TGTGCCAGCAGCCACGGACTAGCGGGAGACGAGCAGTACTTC
>TRBJ2-7|.|TRBV27|.
CASSLGSLPYEQYF
TGTGCCAGCAGTTTGGGCAGCCTACCGTACGAGCAGTACTTC
>TRBJ1-2|.|TRBV7-2|.
CASSSNPIGGYTF
TGTGCCAGCAGCTCGAATCCCATAGGGGGCTACACCTTC
>TRBJ2-3|.|TRBV6-1|few
CASSEVLLAPDTQYF
TGTGCCAGCAGTGAAGTTTTACTAGCCCCAGATACGCAGTATTTT
>TRBJ2-7|.|TRBV19|.
CASSPRYVVIGEQYF
TGTGCCAGTAGTCCCCGGTATGTAGTGATCGGAGAGCAGTACTTC
>TRBJ2-2|TRBD1|TRBV7-3|.
CASSPDREGGELFF
TGTGCCAGCAGCCCTGACAGGGAAGGCGGGGAGCTGTTTTTT
>TRBJ2-7|.|TRBV2|medium-sized
CASRGGISYEQYF
TGTGCCAGCAGGGGTGGAATCTCCTACGAGCAGTACTTC
>TRBJ2-2|.|TRBV10-2|few
CASTRRPIRGTSTGELFF
TGCGCCAGCACACGGAGGCCCATCAGGGGCACGAGCACCGGGGAGCTGTTTTTT
>TRBJ2-3|.|TRBV7-6|.
CASSSTRRVADTQYF
TGTGCCAGCAGCTCGACTAGGAGGGTTGCAGATACGCAGTATTTT
>TRBJ2-1|TRBD2|TRBV7-9|.
CASSLSVRLAGGYNEQFF
TGTGCCAGCAGCTTAAGTGTGCGACTAGCGGGAGGGTACAATGAGCAGTTCTTC
>TRBJ1-4|TRBD1|TRBV9|.
CASSARDRASEKLFF
TGTGCCAGCAGCGCGAGGGACAGGGCTTCGGAAAAACTGTTTTTT
>TRBJ2-7|.|TRBV20-1|.
CSVKGGAPYEQYF
TGCAGTGTTAAGGGGGGCGCCCCGTACGAGCAGTACTTC
>TRBJ1-4|.|TRBV29-1|once
CSVEFQGLTTNEKLFF
TGCAGCGTTGAATTCCAGGGCCTAACAACTAATGAAAAACTGTTTTTT
>TRBJ2-7|TRBD2|TRBV7-9|.
CASSRVGLAGYEQYF
TGTGCCAGCAGCCGGGTGGGGCTAGCGGGTTACGAGCAGTACTTC
>TRBJ1-5|TRBD1|TRBV19|once
CASMGTGTQPQHF
TGTGCCAGTATGGGGACAGGGACTCAGCCCCAGCATTTT
>TRBJ2-7|TRBD1|TRBV15|few
CATSRESPGQGPYEQYF
TGTGCCACCAGCAGAGAAAGTCCGGGACAGGGTCCCTACGAGCAGTACTTC
>TRBJ2-7|TRBD2|TRBV20-1|.
CSARASGQYF
TGCAGTGCTAGAGCTAGCGGGCAGTACTTC
>TRBJ2-1|TRBD2|TRBV29-1|once
CSVGGTSGNSYNEQFF
TGCAGCGTGGGGGGGACTAGCGGAAATTCCTACAATGAGCAGTTCTTC
>TRBJ2-5|TRBD1|TRBV24-1|.
CASTDRDETQYF
TGCGCCAGCACCGACAGGGACGAGACCCAGTACTTC
>TRBJ2-7|.|TRBV7-9|few
CASSPRGFDEQYF
TGTGCCAGCAGCCCACGGGGGTTCGACGAGCAGTACTTC
>TRBJ2-2|.|TRBV5-4|.
CASSLLGDSNTGELFF
TGTGCCAGCAGCTTGCTCGGGGACTCGAACACCGGGGAGCTGTTTTTT
>TRBJ2-7|TRBD2|TRBV4-3|few
CASSLEIPGGLAAYEQYF
TGCGCCAGCAGCCTAGAAATACCCGGGGGACTAGCGGCCTACGAGCAGTACTTC
>TRBJ2-7|TRBD2|TRBV29-1|.
CSVHGRTIGEQYF
TGCAGCGTACACGGGAGGACGATAGGCGAGCAGTACTTC
>TRBJ2-2|TRBD2|TRBV15|many
CATSRPTSGNTGELFF
TGTGCCACCAGCAGACCGACTAGCGGGAACACCGGGGAGCTGTTTTTT